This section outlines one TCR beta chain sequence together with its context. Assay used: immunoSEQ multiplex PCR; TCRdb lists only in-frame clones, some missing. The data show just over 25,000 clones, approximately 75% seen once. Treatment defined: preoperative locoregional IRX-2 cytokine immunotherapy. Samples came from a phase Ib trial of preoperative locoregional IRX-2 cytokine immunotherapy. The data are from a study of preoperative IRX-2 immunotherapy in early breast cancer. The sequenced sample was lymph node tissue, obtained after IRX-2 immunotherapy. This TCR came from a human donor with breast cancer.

For the CDR3, the DNA is TGTGCCAGTAGTACAATCGGGGAGGGGGAGCAGTTCTTC. Translated, it gives CASSTIGEGEQFF. This chain links TRBV19 with TRBJ2-1, with TRBD2 matching 7 bases. Per germline, CDR1 LNHDA and CDR2 SQIVND (reference sequence). V gave up 4 bases and J gave up 10 bases; unmatched junction bases: 7. The CDR3 sequence is 13 residues long.